This T cell receptor beta chain is drawn from a study of cytomegalovirus exposure and HLA in healthy donors. The CDR3 extends over 15 amino acids. Trimming at V came to 0 bases and at J to 5 bases, leaving 6 bases not matched to a gene. The germline CDR1 and CDR2 sequences are SGDLS and YYNGEE. With 60 Vbeta and 13 Jbeta primers, the PCR was carried out. The method was immunoSEQ multiplex PCR; TCRdb's version includes in-frame clones alone and lacks a portion of them. Here the sample spans approximately 130,000 clones, around nine tenths being singletons. The sequencing input was PBMCs. The chain couples TRBV9 to TRBJ2-5, with 8 bases fitting TRBD1. The source of this sequence is a woman in her thirties in good health and CMV-seronegative. The CDR3 region is CASSVAGQGAETQYF. The DNA for the CDR3 is TGTGCCAGCAGCGTAGCCGGACAGGGCGCGGAGACCCAGTACTTC.